The TCR beta chain under discussion was sequenced for a study of T cells in tumors and immune-related adverse events. The CDR3 consists of 13 residues. CDR1 and CDR2 from the germline V gene are WSHSY and SAAADI. V lost 1 base, J lost 6 bases, and 7 bases lay in between. Clones were read by immunoSEQ multiplex PCR, and TCRdb kept only the in-frame ones, dropping some. In the table there are around 8,100 clones, 94% of which are singletons. The receptor comes from a female donor with metastatic renal cell carcinoma. Sequences were derived from lymph node tissue, sampled from a patient treated with anti-PD-1 therapy. The chain uses TRBV10-2 and TRBJ2-1; no clear D. The CDR3 here is CASSEFRTNEQFF. In nucleotides, the CDR3 is TGCGCCAGCAGTGAGTTCAGGACCAATGAGCAGTTCTTC.